The clone carrying this T cell receptor (beta chain) came up many times. The record originates from a study of T cells in Graves' hyperthyroidism and ophthalmopathy. Study-wide context: The authors collected peripheral blood at initial diagnosis, before any treatment.

Not enrolled were patients with uncontrolled infection, other autoimmune disease, pregnancy or lactation. Using around 10 ml of fresh peripheral blood, PBMCs were prepared. Germline V gene data show CDR1 as MDHEN and CDR2 as SYDVKM. The CDR3 loop spans 14 amino acids. Trimming cost V 5 bases and J 0 bases, with 10 bases left between them. Template material for amplifying TCR beta CDR3 regions consisted of RNA transcripts. Primed by the HTBI set, a first-round RT-PCR was run on the TCR CDR3. TCRdb redid the calling of the multiplex PCR reads with MiXCR, one entry per CDR3 protein. The repertoire holds around 600,000 distinct CDR3 sequences, with 14% as singletons.

The sample was blood. The sequence was collected from a woman in her forties or fifties with Graves' ophthalmopathy. This chain uses TRBV28 with TRBJ2-5, with D maybe TRBD2 (6 bases). The CDR3 here is CASSPRLDQETQYF. Written as DNA, the CDR3 is TGTGCCAGCAGTCCAAGACTAGACCAAGAGACCCAGTACTTC.